This TCR beta chain was profiled in a study of blood T cell repertoires in COVID-19. This CDR3 comprises 15 residues. Germline V gene data show CDR1 as SGHTA and CDR2 as FQGNSA. Trimming cost V 2 bases and J 5 bases, with 13 bases left between them. Followed longitudinally, the Seattle patients had been enrolled during active infection. Here immunoSEQ multiplex PCR was the method, and the copy in TCRdb shows in-frame clones only, minus some. The table includes a few hundred thousand clones, approximately 85% detected once. This TCR was sampled from a human donor with COVID-19, enrolled during active disease. The donor label of this sample is uncertain. The sample was peripheral blood. The chain couples TRBV7-2 to TRBJ1-3; possibly TRBD1 for D (5 bases). The CDR3 DNA sequence: TGTGCCAGCAGCTTATCGACAGAGAATAGAAACACCATATATTTT. It encodes CASSLSTENRNTIYF.